Following are 26 T cell receptor beta chains from one sample sequenced in a study of identical twins. Each CDR3 protein is one row after TCRdb ran MiXCR on the 5' RACE reads. Of some 790,000 distinct CDR3 sequences in the sample, roughly 20% are singletons; the top ten hold roughly 14%. A further study also used this sample, focusing on T cells expressing NK-cell markers.

Sequenced sample: PBMCs. Every receptor here comes from a woman younger than 30 in good health.

This clonotype appeared once. The CDR3 here is CASSPLGAGAEAFF. In nucleotides, the CDR3 is TGTGCCAGCAGCCCCCTCGGGGCGGGGGCTGAAGCTTTCTTT. The chain links TRBV7-8 to TRBJ1-1; TRBD1 is a possible D gene (5 bases). Trimming cost V 5 bases and J 6 bases, with 16 bases left between them. The germline V gene encodes CDR1 SGHVS and CDR2 FQNEAQ. The CDR3 loop spans 14 amino acids.

V and J are TRBV11-1 and TRBJ2-1; 14 bases match TRBD2. V trimming: 4 bases; J trimming: 0 bases; junction bases outside the gene matches: 11. The CDR3 has 20 residues. The germline CDR1 and CDR2 sequences are SGHAT and FQDESV (reference sequence). The CDR3 bases are TGTGCCAGCAGCTCCCCCGTGACTAGCGGGAGGGCTAGCTCCTACAATGAGCAGTTCTTC. Protein sequence: CASSSPVTSGRASSYNEQFF.

This clonotype was counted a few times. J is TRBJ1-2 and V is TRBV5-6; D unclear. There are 15 residues in the CDR3. Germline lookup yields CDR1 SGHDT and CDR2 YYEEEE. V was shortened by 0 bases and J by 5 bases, with 14 bases between the two germline ends. CDR3 DNA sequence: TGTGCCAGCAGCTTGGTTGGGCATTCCCTTTATGGCTACACCTTC. It translates to CASSLVGHSLYGYTF. Combining the CDR3 with reference TRBV5-6 and TRBJ1-2 gives the whole variable domain DAGVTQSPTHLIKTRGQQVTLRCSPKSGHDTVSWYQQALGQGPQFIFQYYEEEERQRGNFPDRFSGHQFPNYSSELNVNALLLGDSALYLCASSLVGHSLYGYTFGSGTRLTVV.

The V and J genes are TRBV5-6 and TRBJ2-1; TRBD2 agrees at 7 bases. The length of the CDR3 is 14 residues. The V gene's germline CDR1 is SGHDT and CDR2 YYEEEE. V shed 4 bases and J 7 bases; nucleotides not matched to a gene: 8. CDR3 protein: CASSRPAGANEQFF. Written as DNA, the CDR3 is TGTGCCAGCAGCAGACCGGCGGGAGCGAATGAGCAGTTCTTC.

V is TRBV18 and J is TRBJ1-2; D uncertain. The CDR3 has 13 amino acids. Trimming removed 5 bases at V and 8 bases at J, with 15 bases between. Germline-derived CDR1 and CDR2 are KGHSH and LQKENI. CDR3 nucleotide sequence: TGTGCCAGCTCAAGAGACCAGTCGGAGGGCTACACCTTC. This translates into CASSRDQSEGYTF. The full variable domain, completed using reference TRBV18 and TRBJ1-2, is NAGVMQNPRHLVRRRGQEARLRCSPMKGHSHVYWYRQLPEEGLKFMVYLQKENIIDESGMPKERFSAEFPKEGPSILRIQQVVRGDSAAYFCASSRDQSEGYTFGSGTRLTVV.

The gene calls are TRBV5-1 and TRBJ2-5; the D is unclear. V dropped 3 bases and J dropped 5 bases, with 8 bases sitting between them. Per germline, CDR1 SGHRS and CDR2 YFSETQ. The CDR3 consists of 12 residues. In DNA form, the CDR3 reads TGCGCCAGCAGCTCGACCTGGGAGACCCAGTACTTC. Translation gives CASSSTWETQYF.

The chain combines TRBV6-1 with TRBJ2-3; perhaps D is TRBD1 or TRBD2 (5 bases each). Looked up from germline, CDR1 is MNHNS and CDR2 is SASEGT. The CDR3 consists of 14 residues. V was clipped by 6 bases and J by 2 bases, with 12 bases between them. The CDR3 sequence: CASRGADITDTQYF. In DNA, the CDR3 is TGTGCCAGCAGGGGAGCGGACATCACAGATACGCAGTATTTT.

The table lists this clonotype with a few counts. This chain joins TRBV23-1 and TRBJ2-1; D unclear. TRBV23-1 is an ORF; its function is uncertain. The CDR3 loop spans 14 amino acids. V was shortened by 4 bases and J by 4 bases, with 11 bases between the two germline ends. The CDR3 sequence: CASSPITEYNEQFF. In DNA form, the CDR3 reads TGCGCCAGCAGTCCCATCACAGAATACAATGAGCAGTTCTTC.

The rearrangement uses TRBV20-1 and TRBJ2-3; 8 bases are a match to TRBD1. The CDR3 consists of 16 residues. The V and J ends lost 0 bases and 2 bases, in that order; junction bases with no gene match: 7. Germline V lookup: CDR1 DFQATT, CDR2 SNEGSKA (reference sequence). Here the CDR3 reads CSARDPGQVNTDTQYF. The DNA of the CDR3 is TGCAGTGCTAGAGACCCGGGACAGGTGAACACAGATACGCAGTATTTT.

This clonotype has a handful of counts. This chain uses TRBV7-9 with TRBJ2-7; D not certain. Trimming left V 2 bases short and J 5 bases short, with 13 bases between. In germline, CDR1 is SEHNR, CDR2 FQNEAQ (reference sequence). There are 14 residues in the CDR3. CDR3 sequence: CASSLNSLRHEQYF. The CDR3 DNA reads as TGTGCCAGCAGCTTAAATAGCCTTAGGCACGAGCAGTACTTC.

The chain recombines TRBV5-1 with TRBJ2-6; D is unresolved. Germline-derived CDR1 and CDR2 are SGHRS and YFSETQ. V gave up 4 bases and J gave up 1 base, with 9 bases separating them. The CDR3 length is 15 residues. The CDR3: CASSPPFSGANVLTF. The CDR3 nucleotides are TGCGCCAGCAGCCCTCCCTTTTCTGGGGCCAACGTCCTGACTTTC.

This chain links TRBV12-3 or TRBV12-4 with TRBJ2-7; 11 bases agree with TRBD1. The CDR3 totals 15 residues. V gave up 4 bases and J gave up 3 bases; unmatched junction bases: 5. CDR3 bases: TGTGCCAGCAGTTCCCCGGGACAGGGGGTCTACGAGCAGTACTTC. It codes for CASSSPGQGVYEQYF.

This clonotype was observed at least ten times. The chain links TRBV6-5 to TRBJ2-5, with unresolved D. The germline V gene encodes CDR1 MNHEY and CDR2 SVGAGI. The CDR3 contains 12 residues. Trimming took 0 bases from V and 5 from J, leaving 4 bases between them. CDR3: CASSYSGETQYF. CDR3 in DNA: TGTGCCAGCAGTTACTCGGGGGAGACCCAGTACTTC.

The genes are TRBV4-3 and TRBJ2-1; 10 nucleotides line up with TRBD2. This CDR3 contains 16 residues. Germline V gene lookup returns CDR1 LGHNA and CDR2 YSLEER. The V segment lost 3 bases and the J segment 3 bases; nucleotides outside the gene matches: 5. The CDR3 sequence: CASSHGIAGGYNEQFF. In DNA, the CDR3 is TGCGCCAGCAGCCATGGGATAGCGGGAGGCTACAATGAGCAGTTCTTC.

The chain combines TRBV30 with TRBJ2-7; TRBD2 matches 7 bases. Looked up from germline, CDR1 is GTSNPN and CDR2 is SVGIG (reference sequence). V was clipped by 4 bases and J by 2 bases; unmatched bases: 2. CDR3 length: 12 residues. The CDR3 DNA follows: TGTGCCTGGAAGCTAGCGGCCTACGAGCAGTACTTC. It specifies CAWKLAAYEQYF.

V and J are TRBV12-3 or TRBV12-4 and TRBJ1-1, with D unresolved. CDR3 length equals 13 residues. V shed 7 bases and J shed 7 bases, with 16 bases lying between them. The CDR3 is CASTTDIAGEAFF. The CDR3 bases are TGTGCCAGCACGACCGACATTGCGGGTGAAGCTTTCTTT.

Many counts were recorded for this clonotype. This chain links TRBV5-1 with TRBJ2-1; 8 positions agree with TRBD2. The V gene end was trimmed by 0 bases and the J gene end by 2 bases; junction bases not matched to a gene: 4. The CDR3 length is 16 residues. Germline CDR1 SGHRS, CDR2 YFSETQ. The CDR3 protein is CASSLGGAGAYNEQFF. CDR3 nucleotide sequence: TGCGCCAGCAGCTTGGGAGGAGCGGGGGCCTACAATGAGCAGTTCTTC.

This clonotype has a count of ten or more. The CDR3, as DNA: TGCAGTGCTAGCGAGAGTTACAATGAGCAGTTCTTC. Protein sequence: CSASESYNEQFF. The rearrangement joins TRBV20-1 to TRBJ2-1; no clear D gene. Germline V gene data show CDR1 as DFQATT and CDR2 as SNEGSKA (reference sequence). With 3 bases removed from V and 4 bases from J, the gap between germline ends came to 7 bases. This CDR3 spans 12 amino acids.

This chain uses TRBV5-5 with TRBJ1-2; TRBD1 matches at 7 bases. The CDR3 has 17 residues. J lost 2 bases, V lost 3 bases, and 13 bases had no gene match. CDR1 is SGHKS and CDR2 is YYEKEE in the germline V gene (reference sequence). The CDR3 DNA reads TGTGCCAGCAGCTCCGGGGAACCGGGACAGAACAACTATGGCTACACCTTC. Residues: CASSSGEPGQNNYGYTF.

This clonotype was picked up a small number of times. This chain uses TRBV5-1 with TRBJ2-7, with a tentative D call TRBD2 (6 bases). Germline V gives CDR1 SGHRS, CDR2 YFSETQ. Deletions cut 4 bases from V and 5 bases from J, with 13 bases between. The CDR3 consists of 13 residues. This CDR3 reads CASSGGTPHEQYF. The CDR3 DNA follows: TGCGCCAGCAGCGGAGGGACCCCACACGAGCAGTACTTC.

The chain joins TRBV20-1 to TRBJ2-3; 8 bases align to TRBD2. CDR3 size: 15 residues. Per the germline V gene, CDR1 is DFQATT and CDR2 is SNEGSKA (reference sequence). J gave up 8 bases and V 0 bases, and 10 bases lay outside the gene matches. The CDR3 DNA reads TGCAGTGCTAGAGATTCCCTTAGCGGGATTGTTACGCAGTATTTT. Translation gives CSARDSLSGIVTQYF.

This clonotype was seen a handful of times. The chain couples TRBV6-1 to TRBJ1-4, with D unclear. V was shortened by 8 bases and J by 0 bases, with 13 bases between the two germline ends. The CDR3 is 15 residues long. Germline values: CDR1 MNHNS, CDR2 SASEGT. For the CDR3, the DNA is TGTGCCAGCCATAAAGCCGGGACAACTAATGAAAAACTGTTTTTT. Translating it yields CASHKAGTTNEKLFF.

The rearrangement uses TRBV7-2 and TRBJ2-3, with 7 bases aligning to TRBD2. Germline trimming cut 1 base from V and 3 bases from J; bases unmatched to any gene: 4. Per germline, CDR1 SGHTA and CDR2 FQGNSA. The CDR3 is 15 residues long. CDR3 nucleotide sequence: TGTGCCAGCAGCTTAGGGATCGGGGGGACAGATACGCAGTATTTT. Protein sequence: CASSLGIGGTDTQYF.

This clonotype came up a few times. J is TRBJ1-1 and V is TRBV12-5; no clear D gene. This CDR3 is 16 amino acids long. Trimming removed 4 bases from V and 4 bases from J, with 19 bases in between. Germline V gene sequence: CDR1 LGHNT, CDR2 FRNRAP. The CDR3 nucleotides are TGTGCTAGTGGTTCCGATTCCTCTACCGGGATCACTGAAGCTTTCTTT. Translated: CASGSDSSTGITEAFF. The variable domain in full, with the rest retrieved from reference TRBV12-5 and TRBJ1-1, is DARVTQTPRHKVTEMGQEVTMRCQPILGHNTVFWYRQTMMQGLELLAYFRNRAPLDDSGMPKDRFSAEMPDATLATLKIQPSEPRDSAVYFCASGSDSSTGITEAFFGQGTRLTVV.

The chain combines TRBV5-1 with TRBJ2-1, with D possibly TRBD1 on 5 matching bases. The CDR3 covers 15 residues. The germline CDR1 and CDR2 sequences are SGHRS and YFSETQ. V lost 0 bases, J lost 2 bases, and 9 bases lay in between. The CDR3 DNA follows: TGCGCCAGCAGCTTGGTAGGGGTACCCTACAATGAGCAGTTCTTC. Translation: CASSLVGVPYNEQFF.

This clonotype was seen many times. V gene TRBV12-3 or TRBV12-4 combines with J gene TRBJ2-3; tentatively, D is TRBD2 (7 bases). V gave up 3 bases and J gave up 4 bases, with 14 bases separating them. CDR3 size: 15 residues. The CDR3: CASSFGGGTSDTQYF. As DNA, the CDR3 is TGTGCCAGCAGTTTTGGCGGGGGCACATCAGATACGCAGTATTTT.